This section outlines one T cell receptor beta chain sequence together with its context. No cognate antigen has been identified for it. The sample belongs to a study of cytomegalovirus exposure and HLA in healthy donors (dated by TCRdb to the late 2010s). With respect to the entire study: An earlier analysis of roughly 630 of the donors reported roughly 300 Gb of sequence data and around 120 million unique TCR beta sequences from some 180 million T cells. An early release that covered about 600 HLA-typed donors contained about 300 gigabases of sequencing data and some 87 million unique TCR sequences. Of the 300 to 400 genotyped donors, approximately 82% fell in the genetic ancestry cluster associated with self-reported Caucasian donors. The study was designed to test whether signatures of past pathogen exposure could be identified by cataloging public T cell receptors. The study used immunosequencing to profile the T cell repertoires of more than 650 subjects and linked those repertoires to cytomegalovirus serostatus. Besides the first cohort of around 700 subjects, a separate validation cohort made up of over 95 different subjects was used. High-throughput TCR immunosequencing, statistical association of individual TCRs with disease status, and machine learning were combined to predict cytomegalovirus infection status. A later analysis re-examined previously published TCR beta repertoires from more than 550 donors and added high-resolution HLA genotyping to investigate patterns of TCR occurrence. In the later analysis, no new phenotypic data were used to find candidate immune exposures; instead, reliance was placed on TCR beta sequences and their occurrence across donors. An earlier analysis of nearly 600 of the donors applied high-throughput TCR beta sequencing to assess whether each TCR beta V gene segment acted as functional or pseudogenic. Donor age, sex, ethnicity and CMV serostatus were compiled alongside the repertoire data. Genome-wide SNP genotypes for about three fifths of the roughly 670 donors were used in a later genetic analysis, which treated that subset as a discovery cohort. All discovery cohort repertoires had been generated on a single sequencing platform. Class I and class II HLA loci were covered by the typing at four-digit resolution. Typing coverage differed by locus: A, B, C, DRB1 and DQB1 were typed in about 620-640 donors, DQA1 in approximately 520, DPA1 in 600 to 610, and DPB1 in roughly 470. Roughly five DR-DQ haplotypes were handled as single units for association and clustering, since linkage in the cohort was strong. Among a few hundred genotyped donors of the cohort, an average of roughly 240,000 unique TCR beta nucleotide sequences were sequenced per donor, about a sixth of them non-productive. Points the paper makes about the study in general: V-gene and J-gene trimming of TCR beta chains was associated with a missense DCLRE1C variant in a later genetic analysis, and the association was replicated in an independent cohort. In a later genetic analysis, fewer N-insertions in productive TCRs were reported among donors in an Asian-associated ancestry cluster than the roughly 640-donor mean. When HLA alleles, especially DR and DQ, strongly co-occurred, attributing TCR associations to individual alleles was difficult. The 87-base-pair reads could not distinguish some IMGT-functional V segments, including TRBV6-2 and TRBV6-3, so those segments were excluded. In both the original and validation cohorts, the classifier was reported to diagnose cytomegalovirus status with high specificity and sensitivity. The authors suggested that the approach could potentially be generalized to other disease states and immunological phenotypes. Across donors, most TCR sequences were observed very rarely, whereas some public TCRs were present in many individuals. A later analysis found that HLA-associated TCR beta chains were more clonally expanded and had lower generation probabilities than equally common non-associated chains. In vitro tests confirmed that three of the cytomegalovirus-associated TCR beta chains recognize cytomegalovirus antigens. Some 16 rarely observed V segments, including chromosome 9 orphons, were excluded from the earlier analysis of several hundred of the donors because counts were too low. A later analysis associated about 17,000 TCR beta sequences with specific HLA alleles at a false discovery rate of 0.05. A further reported finding was that TCR beta sequences accurately predicted the HLA-A and HLA-B alleles for most subjects in the first cohort. The presence/absence analyses assumed that sequencing depth was roughly uniform across donors, and that assumption may not be true. Because some donors lacked HLA typing at each locus, the association tests relied only on the typed subset. For the cohort, immune exposure information was limited to CMV serostatus. According to a later analysis, TCR association rates differed among HLA loci, with DRB1 alleles showing the most associated TCRs and HLA-C alleles showing the fewest. An earlier analysis of several hundred of the donors showed that most TCR beta V segments appeared in productive rearrangements either about 90% or about 30% of the time, which broadly matched IMGT annotations. The study gave a list of roughly 150 TCR beta chains associated with cytomegalovirus. This cohort had only TCR beta chains sequenced, and the lack of alpha or paired-chain data limited which features could be detected. Linkage disequilibrium might explain the correlated functional status among segregating V segments, but an unknown experimental factor could not be ruled out. A group of highly shared sequence variants was considered likely to be a technical artifact of the sequencing pipeline. A later analysis found that most CMV-associated TCR beta chains appeared HLA-restricted, with HLA associations seemingly driven largely by CMV exposure. In a later analysis, several top co-occurrence clusters were reported to appear linked to parvovirus B19, influenza, CMV and Epstein-Barr virus.

In total, 666 healthy bone marrow donors made up the cohort. All cohort members were sampled while nominally healthy, although unrecorded immune exposures were likely present. The donor was CMV seronegative and belonged to the group of more than 300 seronegative cohort members. Every donor gave a peripheral blood sample, and the peripheral blood mononuclear cells from that sample were used for TCR beta sequencing. The Qiagen DNeasy Blood Extraction Kit was used to extract genomic DNA from the blood cell samples. Its CDR3 holds 12 amino acids, cysteine through phenylalanine. CDR3 DNA is the only sequence kept; it has 36 bases, read in frame from the first base. CDR1 SEHNR and CDR2 FQNEAQ are derived from the germline V gene (reference sequence). V sheds 7 bases and J sheds 8 bases, leaving 14 bases between their ends. Receptor amplification or capture employed the immunoSEQ multiplex PCR assay. The multiplex PCR relied on a mix of 60 forward primers for TCR Vbeta segments and 13 reverse primers for TCR Jbeta segments. Amplification of the CDR3 region of rearranged TCR beta genes was performed with a multiplex PCR assay on genomic DNA. The amplified TCR beta libraries were sequenced on the Illumina HiSeq System as 87-base-pair reads. On the authors' methods: A later analysis counted 65 million to 90 million unique TCR beta chains across the approximately 700 repertoires, and some 11 million of these chains were shared by at least two donors. To remove PCR and sequencing errors, raw reads were error-corrected and collapsed into unique sequences using a nearest-neighbor algorithm that merged closely related sequences. V, D and J gene segments were assigned by aligning CDR3 sequences to IMGT reference sequences. Each retained sequence needed at least a six-nucleotide match to both a V gene segment and a J gene segment. A rearrangement counted as productive if the CDR3 had no stop codons and remained in frame with V and J, and every other rearrangement counted as non-productive. CDR3 was defined according to IMGT convention as the region running from the second conserved V-encoded cysteine to the conserved J-encoded phenylalanine. The earlier analysis of some 550 of the donors excluded any sequence lacking an unambiguous match to a single V gene segment. In an earlier analysis of a few hundred of the donors, a V segment was called functional when productive rearrangements were above 56.7%, and segregating when the standard deviation between donors exceeded 5%. A statistical classification framework was built to diagnose cytomegalovirus status from the catalog of TCR beta chain sequences. A later analysis assigned V and J genes by comparing TCR nucleotide sequences with IMGT/GENE-DB human TR gene sequences. Using the TCRdist pipeline, a later analysis assigned CDR3 sequences along with most-parsimonious VDJ recombination scenarios. A later analysis defined each TCR beta chain by its CDR3 amino acid sequence plus V-gene family, and excluded reads lacking a unique V-gene family. As a way to deal with suspected cross-contamination and a sequencing artifact, a later analysis dropped 592 nucleotide sequences that were highly shared and had low generation probability. A later analysis calculated a clonal expansion index for each public chain from normalized within-repertoire ranks of inferred template counts. Generation probabilities in a later analysis came from a VDJ recombination model fitted to out-of-frame rearrangements, and those results were checked against IGoR. Hypergeometric tests were used in a later analysis to score TCR-TCR, TCR-HLA and TCR-CMV co-occurrence, with a repertoire-size bias correction applied to the TCR pairs. In a later analysis, false discovery rates were estimated by permuting HLA or CMV assignments 20 times. A later analysis grouped co-occurring TCRs with DBSCAN, adding TCRdist sequence similarity when clustering within HLA-allele-positive subsets. Repertoires with fewer than 30,000 or more than 120,000 public chains, plus five repertoires with anomalous nucleotide sharing, were excluded from co-occurrence clustering. TCRdb limited this immuneACCESS table to in-frame rearrangements with V and J called. A share of clones is missing; checked studies link under half to unresolved V genes, and the rest is unexplained. V, J and clone size were drawn from that table, and D and trimming were deduced from the DNA. The sample's records list tens of thousands of clones. The ten largest account for roughly 17% of the sample.

The sequence joins TRBV7-9 to TRBJ1-2; the D gene is not confidently resolved. The TCR was taken from a male donor in good health and CMV-seronegative. The sample taken for sequencing was PBMCs. The DNA reads as follows: TGTGCCAGCACCCTAAGGATGGAGGGCTACACCTTC. Protein translation: CASTLRMEGYTF.